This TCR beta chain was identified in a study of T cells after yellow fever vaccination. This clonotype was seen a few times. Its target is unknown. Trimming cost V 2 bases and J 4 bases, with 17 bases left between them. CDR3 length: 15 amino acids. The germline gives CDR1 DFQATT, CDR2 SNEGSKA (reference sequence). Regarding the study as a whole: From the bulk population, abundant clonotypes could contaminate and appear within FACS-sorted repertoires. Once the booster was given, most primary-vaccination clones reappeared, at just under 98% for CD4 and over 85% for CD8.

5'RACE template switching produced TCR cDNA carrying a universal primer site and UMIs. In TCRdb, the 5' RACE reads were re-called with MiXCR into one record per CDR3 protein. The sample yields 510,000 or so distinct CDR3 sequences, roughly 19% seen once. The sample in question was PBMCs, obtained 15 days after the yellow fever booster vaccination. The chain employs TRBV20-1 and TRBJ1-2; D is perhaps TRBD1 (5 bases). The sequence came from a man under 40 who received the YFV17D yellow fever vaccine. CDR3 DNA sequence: TGCAGTGCTAGATCCTTTGGGGACCCAGGCTATGGCTACACCTTC. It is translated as CSARSFGDPGYGYTF.